This paragraph reports one T cell receptor (beta chain). Its specificity is unknown. The data were taken from a study of CD8+CD57+ T cells in acquired aplastic anemia. Looking at the study overall: Yields of DNA that came from sorted CD4+ and CD8+ cells averaged roughly 3 ug.

All sequencing subjects had displayed CD8+CD57+ cell expansion on flow cytometry. Study results and limitations: Patients and controls had CD8+ Simpson's diversity values that were not significantly distinct.

Trimming removed 10 bases at V and 0 bases at J, with 12 bases between. Germline V gives CDR1 SNHLY, CDR2 FYNNEI. This CDR3 has 13 amino acids. It was genomic DNA that served as the template for profiling TCR beta VDJ and CDR3. MiXCR was run by TCRdb on the reads, yielding one entry per CDR3 protein. This table holds roughly 160,000 distinct CDR3 sequences, less than 60% found once. The chain couples TRBV2 to TRBJ1-1, with D possibly being TRBD1 (5 bases). This TCR derives from a human donor with aplastic anemia. Sequenced: sorted CD4+, CD8+, or CD8+CD57+ T cells (not recorded which) from PBMCs. CDR3 nucleotide sequence: TGTGCCAACCCGACAGAGCTGAACACTGAAGCTTTCTTT. Protein product: CANPTELNTEAFF.